This T cell receptor (beta chain) emerged from a study of blood T cell repertoires in COVID-19. Study context: From T cells, B-cell-depleted T cells, or PBMCs came the material, which was cDNA or gDNA.

Original data processing: Estimated nucleated cell counts came from reference gene primer amplification. TCRdb keeps only in-frame clones here, not all; method: immunoSEQ multiplex PCR. D and trimming were read from the DNA, whereas the V and J calls and clone size are those reported in that table. In the table there are hundreds of thousands of clones, 80% to 90% of which are singletons. As regards this clone: An end of the junction does not agree with germline; a read error may underlie this.

The germline V gene encodes CDR1 KGHDR and CDR2 SFDVKD. This CDR3 is 11 amino acids long. The sequenced sample was peripheral blood. This receptor was obtained from a woman over 75 with acute or convalescent COVID-19. V is TRBV24-1 and J is TRBJ2-7, with a weak D call TRBD1 (5 bases). The CDR3 reads CATSEEQEFNF. The CDR3 nucleotides are TGTGCCACCAGTGAGGAACAGGAATTCAACTTC.